The sequence of this TCR beta chain was determined in a study of T cells after yellow fever vaccination. V lost 1 base, J lost 5 bases, and 17 bases lay in between. The CDR3 has 16 amino acids. Looked up from germline, CDR1 is SEHNR and CDR2 is FQNEAQ (reference sequence). This clonotype was seen a handful of times. Its antigen remains unknown. TCRdb re-derived calls from the 5' RACE reads in MiXCR, one entry per CDR3 protein. The sample records around 320,000 distinct CDR3 sequences, about 11% being singletons. Study-level points and caveats: Contaminants from the bulk population, in the form of abundant clonotypes, could be found in FACS-sorted repertoires. Clones that expanded after primary vaccination mostly reappeared after the booster (over 95% CD4, roughly 90% CD8).

This sequence joins TRBV7-9 and TRBJ2-5; D is uncertain. The receptor was derived from a man aged 18 to 29 who received the YFV17D yellow fever vaccine. The sample here was CD4+ T cells sorted from PBMCs, taken 45 days after the yellow fever booster vaccination. The CDR3 here is CASSLELSIISETQYF. In DNA form, the CDR3 reads TGTGCCAGCAGCTTAGAGCTGTCCATAATTTCGGAGACCCAGTACTTC.